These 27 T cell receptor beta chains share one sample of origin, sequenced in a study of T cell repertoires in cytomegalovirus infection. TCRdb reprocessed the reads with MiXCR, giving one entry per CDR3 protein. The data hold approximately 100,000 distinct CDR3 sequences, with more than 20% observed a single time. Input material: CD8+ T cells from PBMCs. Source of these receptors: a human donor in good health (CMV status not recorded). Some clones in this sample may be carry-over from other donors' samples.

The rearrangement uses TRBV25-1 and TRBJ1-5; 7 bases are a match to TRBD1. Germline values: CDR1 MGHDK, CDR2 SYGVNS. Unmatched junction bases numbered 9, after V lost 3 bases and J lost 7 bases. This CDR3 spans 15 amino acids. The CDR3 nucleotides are TGTGCCAGCAGTGATGGACGACAGGGTGGGCAGCCCCAGCATTTT. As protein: CASSDGRQGGQPQHF. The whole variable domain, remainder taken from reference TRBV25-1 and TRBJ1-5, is EADIYQTPRYLVIGTGKKITLECSQTMGHDKMYWYQQDPGMELHLIHYSYGVNSTEKGDLSSESTVSRIRTEHFPLTLESARPSHTSQYLCASSDGRQGGQPQHFGDGTRLSIL.

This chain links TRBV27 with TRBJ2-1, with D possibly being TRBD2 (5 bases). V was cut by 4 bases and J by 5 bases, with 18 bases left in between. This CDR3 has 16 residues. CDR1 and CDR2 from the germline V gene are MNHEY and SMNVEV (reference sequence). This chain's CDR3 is CASSSGIWKRNNEQFF. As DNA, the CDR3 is TGTGCCAGCAGTTCTGGGATTTGGAAGCGGAACAATGAGCAGTTCTTC.

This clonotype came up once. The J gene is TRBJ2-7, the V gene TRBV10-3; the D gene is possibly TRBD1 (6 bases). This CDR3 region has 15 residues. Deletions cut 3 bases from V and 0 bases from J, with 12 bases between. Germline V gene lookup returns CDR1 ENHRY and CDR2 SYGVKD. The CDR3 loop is CAISDQTGSSYEQYF. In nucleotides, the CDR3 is TGTGCCATCAGTGATCAAACAGGGAGCTCCTACGAGCAGTACTTC.

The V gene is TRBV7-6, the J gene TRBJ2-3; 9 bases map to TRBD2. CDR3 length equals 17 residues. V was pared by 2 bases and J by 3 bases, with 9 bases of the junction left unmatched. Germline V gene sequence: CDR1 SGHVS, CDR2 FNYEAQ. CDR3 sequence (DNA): TGTGCCAGCAGCTTAACGGACGCAGCGGGGGGAACAGATACGCAGTATTTT. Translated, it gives CASSLTDAAGGTDTQYF.

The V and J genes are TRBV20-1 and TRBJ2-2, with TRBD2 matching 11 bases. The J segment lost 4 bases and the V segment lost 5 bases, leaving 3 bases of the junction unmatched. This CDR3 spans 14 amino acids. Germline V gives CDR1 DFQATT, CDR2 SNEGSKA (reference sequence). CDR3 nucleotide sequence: TGCAGTGCTCTAGCGGGGGGCCTCACCGGGGAGCTGTTTTTT. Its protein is CSALAGGLTGELFF.

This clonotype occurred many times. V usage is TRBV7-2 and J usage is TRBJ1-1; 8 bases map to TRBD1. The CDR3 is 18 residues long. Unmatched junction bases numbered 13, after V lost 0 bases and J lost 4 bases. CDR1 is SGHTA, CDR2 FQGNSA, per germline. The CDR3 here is CASSLADRALYRGTEAFF. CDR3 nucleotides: TGTGCCAGCAGCTTAGCGGACAGGGCTTTGTACCGAGGCACTGAAGCTTTCTTT.

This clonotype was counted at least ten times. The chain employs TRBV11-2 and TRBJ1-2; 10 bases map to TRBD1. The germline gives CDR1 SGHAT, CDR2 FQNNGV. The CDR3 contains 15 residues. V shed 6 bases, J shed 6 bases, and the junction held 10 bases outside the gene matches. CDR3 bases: TGTGCCAGCAGAGAAGGACAGGGGGTCTTTCATGGCTACACCTTC. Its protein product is CASREGQGVFHGYTF.

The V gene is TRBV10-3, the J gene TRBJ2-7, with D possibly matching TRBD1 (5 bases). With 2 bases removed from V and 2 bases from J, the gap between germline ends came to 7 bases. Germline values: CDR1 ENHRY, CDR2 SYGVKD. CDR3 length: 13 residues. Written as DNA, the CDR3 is TGTGCCATCAGTGAGACGACAGCCTACGAGCAGTACTTC. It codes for CAISETTAYEQYF.

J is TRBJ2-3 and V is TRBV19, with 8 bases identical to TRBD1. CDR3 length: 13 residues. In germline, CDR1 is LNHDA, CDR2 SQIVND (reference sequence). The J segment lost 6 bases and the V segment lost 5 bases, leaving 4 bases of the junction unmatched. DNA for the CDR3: TGTGCCAGTAGTGGGCAGGGGGCGGATACGCAGTATTTT. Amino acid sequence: CASSGQGADTQYF.

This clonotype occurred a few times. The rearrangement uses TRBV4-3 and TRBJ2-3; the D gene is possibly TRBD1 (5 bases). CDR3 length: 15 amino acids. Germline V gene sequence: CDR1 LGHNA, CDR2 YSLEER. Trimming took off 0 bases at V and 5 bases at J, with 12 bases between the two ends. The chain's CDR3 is CASSQDIRVGDTQYF. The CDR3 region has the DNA TGCGCCAGCAGCCAAGATATCAGGGTGGGAGATACGCAGTATTTT.

The CDR3 bases are TGTGCCAGCAGCTTAGAGACTAGCGAGTTTTACGAGCAGTACTTC. It translates to CASSLETSEFYEQYF. The chain carries TRBV7-3 and TRBJ2-7; 8 nucleotides align to TRBD2. CDR3 length equals 15 residues. V gave up 2 bases and J gave up 4 bases; unmatched junction bases: 7. Per germline, CDR1 SGHTA and CDR2 FQGTGA.

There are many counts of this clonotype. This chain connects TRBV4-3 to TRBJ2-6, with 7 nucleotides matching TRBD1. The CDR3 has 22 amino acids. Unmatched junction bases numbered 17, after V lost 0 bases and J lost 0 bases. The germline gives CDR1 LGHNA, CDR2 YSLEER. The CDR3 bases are TGCGCCAGCAGCCAAGATCAAATGGACCGGGACAGCCTATTCTCTGGGGCCAACGTCCTGACTTTC. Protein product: CASSQDQMDRDSLFSGANVLTF.

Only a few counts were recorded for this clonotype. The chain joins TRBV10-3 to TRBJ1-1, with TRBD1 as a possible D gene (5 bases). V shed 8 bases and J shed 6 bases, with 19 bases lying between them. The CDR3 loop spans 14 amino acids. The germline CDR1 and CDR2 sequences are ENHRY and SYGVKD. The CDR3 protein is CAIGGDTFDAEAFF. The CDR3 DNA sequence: TGTGCCATCGGGGGGGATACTTTCGACGCTGAAGCTTTCTTT.

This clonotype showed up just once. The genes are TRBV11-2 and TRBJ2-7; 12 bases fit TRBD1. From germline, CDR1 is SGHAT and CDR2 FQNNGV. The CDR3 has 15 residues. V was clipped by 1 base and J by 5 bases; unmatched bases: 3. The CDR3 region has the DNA TGTGCCAGCAGCTTAGGGGACAGGGGGCGACACGAGCAGTACTTC. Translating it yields CASSLGDRGRHEQYF.

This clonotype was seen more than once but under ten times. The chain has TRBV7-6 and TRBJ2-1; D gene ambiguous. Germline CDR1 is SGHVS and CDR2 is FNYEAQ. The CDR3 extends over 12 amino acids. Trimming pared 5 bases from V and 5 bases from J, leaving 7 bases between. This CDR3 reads CASSVNNNEQFF. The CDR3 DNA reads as TGTGCCAGCAGCGTCAACAACAATGAGCAGTTCTTC.

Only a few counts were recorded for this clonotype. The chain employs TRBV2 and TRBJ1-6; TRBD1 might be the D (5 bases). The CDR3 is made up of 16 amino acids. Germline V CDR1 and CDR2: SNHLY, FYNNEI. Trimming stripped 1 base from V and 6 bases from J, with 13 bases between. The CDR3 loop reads CASSEGEGRPNSPLHF. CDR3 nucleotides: TGTGCCAGCAGTGAAGGGGAGGGACGGCCTAATTCACCCCTCCACTTT.

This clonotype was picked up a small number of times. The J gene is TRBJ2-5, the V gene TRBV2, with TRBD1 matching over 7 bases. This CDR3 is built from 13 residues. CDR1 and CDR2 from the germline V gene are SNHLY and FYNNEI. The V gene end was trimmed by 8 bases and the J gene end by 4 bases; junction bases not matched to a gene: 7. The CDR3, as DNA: TGTGCCAGCTGCTACAGGGGTGGAGAGACCCAGTACTTC. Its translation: CASCYRGGETQYF. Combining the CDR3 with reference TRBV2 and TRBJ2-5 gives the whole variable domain EPEVTQTPSHQVTQMGQEVILRCVPISNHLYFYWYRQILGQKVEFLVSFYNNEISEKSEIFDDQFSVERPDGSNFTLKIRSTKLEDSAMYFCASCYRGGETQYFGPGTRLLVL.

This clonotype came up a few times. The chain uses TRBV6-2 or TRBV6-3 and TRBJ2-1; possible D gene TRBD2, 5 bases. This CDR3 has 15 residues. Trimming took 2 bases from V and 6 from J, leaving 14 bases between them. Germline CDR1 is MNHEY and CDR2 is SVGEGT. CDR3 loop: CASSYGLAGFNEQFF. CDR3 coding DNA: TGTGCCAGCAGTTACGGGCTAGCCGGCTTCAATGAGCAGTTCTTC.

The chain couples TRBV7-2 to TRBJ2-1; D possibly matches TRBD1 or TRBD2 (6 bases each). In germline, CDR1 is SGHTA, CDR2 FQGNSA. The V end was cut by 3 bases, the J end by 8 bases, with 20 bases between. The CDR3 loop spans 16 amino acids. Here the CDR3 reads CASSFPLEGGPDEQFF. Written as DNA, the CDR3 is TGTGCCAGCAGCTTCCCCCTAGAGGGGGGCCCTGATGAGCAGTTCTTC.

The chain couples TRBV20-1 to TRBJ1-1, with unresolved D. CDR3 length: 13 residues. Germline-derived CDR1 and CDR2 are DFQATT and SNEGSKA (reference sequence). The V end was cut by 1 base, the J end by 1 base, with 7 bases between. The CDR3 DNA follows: TGCAGTGCTAGAGGCGTAGAGAACACTGAAGCTTTCTTT. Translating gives CSARGVENTEAFF.

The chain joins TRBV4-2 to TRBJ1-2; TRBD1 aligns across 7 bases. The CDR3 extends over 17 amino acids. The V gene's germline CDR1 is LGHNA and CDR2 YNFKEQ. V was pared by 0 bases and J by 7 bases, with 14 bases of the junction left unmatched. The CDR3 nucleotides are TGTGCCAGCAGCCAAGATCTTGAGAGACAGGGAATACGTGGCTACACCTTC. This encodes CASSQDLERQGIRGYTF.

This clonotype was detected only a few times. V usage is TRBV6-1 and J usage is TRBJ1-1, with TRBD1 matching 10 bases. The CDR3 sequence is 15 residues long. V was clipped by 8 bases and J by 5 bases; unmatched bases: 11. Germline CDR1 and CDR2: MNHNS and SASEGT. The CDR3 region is CASGERQGARTEAFF. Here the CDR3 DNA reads TGTGCCAGCGGAGAAAGACAGGGGGCACGGACTGAAGCTTTCTTT.

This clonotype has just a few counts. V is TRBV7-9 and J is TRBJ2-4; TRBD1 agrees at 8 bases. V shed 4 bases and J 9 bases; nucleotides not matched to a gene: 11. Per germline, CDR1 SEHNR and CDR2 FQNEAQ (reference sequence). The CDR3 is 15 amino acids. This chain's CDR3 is CASSSPGTGNGIQYF. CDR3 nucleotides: TGTGCCAGCAGCTCCCCAGGGACAGGCAATGGCATTCAGTACTTC. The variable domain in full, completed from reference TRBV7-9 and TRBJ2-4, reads DTGVSQNPRHKITKRGQNVTFRCDPISEHNRLYWYRQTLGQGPEFLTYFQNEAQLEKSRLLSDRFSAERPKGSFSTLEIQRTEQGDSAMYLCASSSPGTGNGIQYFGAGTRLSVL.

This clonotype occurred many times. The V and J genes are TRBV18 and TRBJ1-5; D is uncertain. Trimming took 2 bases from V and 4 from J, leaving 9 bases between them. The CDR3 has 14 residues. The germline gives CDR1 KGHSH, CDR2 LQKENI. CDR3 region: CASSPARGNQPQHF. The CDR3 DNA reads TGTGCCAGCTCACCAGCACGGGGAAATCAGCCCCAGCATTTT.

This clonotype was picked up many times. The CDR3 spells CASSFGQDEQYF. The CDR3 DNA reads TGTGCCAGCAGCTTCGGACAGGACGAGCAGTACTTC. This sequence joins TRBV11-3 and TRBJ2-7; 7 bases are a match to TRBD1. The CDR3 is 12 amino acids. In germline, CDR1 is SGHNT, CDR2 YENEEA. The trim removed 3 bases at V and 5 bases at J, leaving 1 base unmatched.

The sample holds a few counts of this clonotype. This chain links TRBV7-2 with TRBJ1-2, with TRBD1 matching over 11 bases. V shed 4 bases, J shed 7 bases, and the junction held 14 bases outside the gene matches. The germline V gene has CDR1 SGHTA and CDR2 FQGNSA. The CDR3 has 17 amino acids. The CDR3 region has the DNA TGTGCCAGCAGCTCCCCCCCCGGGACAGGGGGATTTAGTGGCTACACCTTC. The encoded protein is CASSSPPGTGGFSGYTF.

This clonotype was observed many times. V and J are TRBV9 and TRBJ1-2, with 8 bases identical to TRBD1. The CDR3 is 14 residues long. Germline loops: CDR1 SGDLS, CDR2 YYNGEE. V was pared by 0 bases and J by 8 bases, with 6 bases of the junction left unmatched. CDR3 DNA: TGTGCCAGCAGCGTAGCTGGACAGGGTAACGGCTACACCTTC. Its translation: CASSVAGQGNGYTF.